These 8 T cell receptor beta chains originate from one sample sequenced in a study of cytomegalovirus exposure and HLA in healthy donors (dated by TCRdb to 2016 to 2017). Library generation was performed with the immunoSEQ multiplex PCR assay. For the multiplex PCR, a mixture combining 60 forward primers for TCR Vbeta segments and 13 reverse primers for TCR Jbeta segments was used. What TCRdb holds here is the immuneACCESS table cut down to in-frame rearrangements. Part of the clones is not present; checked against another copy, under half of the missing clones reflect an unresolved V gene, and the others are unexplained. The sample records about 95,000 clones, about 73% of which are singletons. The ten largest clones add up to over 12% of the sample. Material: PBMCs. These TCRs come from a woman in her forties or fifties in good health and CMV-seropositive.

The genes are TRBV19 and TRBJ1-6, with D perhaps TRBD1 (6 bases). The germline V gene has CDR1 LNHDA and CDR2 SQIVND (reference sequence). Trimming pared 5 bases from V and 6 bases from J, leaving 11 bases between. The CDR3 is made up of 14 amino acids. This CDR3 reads CASSPTGLNSPLHF. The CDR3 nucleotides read TGTGCCAGTAGTCCGACAGGTCTTAATTCACCCCTCCACTTT.

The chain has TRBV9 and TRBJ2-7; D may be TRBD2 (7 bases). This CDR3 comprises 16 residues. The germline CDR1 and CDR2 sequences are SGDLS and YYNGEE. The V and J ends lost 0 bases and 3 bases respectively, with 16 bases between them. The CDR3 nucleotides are TGTGCCAGCAGCGTAGGGGGAGGGACACCCTTCTACGAGCAGTACTTC. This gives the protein CASSVGGGTPFYEQYF.

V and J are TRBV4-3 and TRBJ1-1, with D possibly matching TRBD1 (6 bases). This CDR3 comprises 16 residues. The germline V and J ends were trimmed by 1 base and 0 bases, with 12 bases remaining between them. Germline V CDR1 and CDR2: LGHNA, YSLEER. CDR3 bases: TGCGCCAGCAGCCAAGCGGGGGGCAGACTGAACACTGAAGCTTTCTTT. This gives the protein CASSQAGGRLNTEAFF.

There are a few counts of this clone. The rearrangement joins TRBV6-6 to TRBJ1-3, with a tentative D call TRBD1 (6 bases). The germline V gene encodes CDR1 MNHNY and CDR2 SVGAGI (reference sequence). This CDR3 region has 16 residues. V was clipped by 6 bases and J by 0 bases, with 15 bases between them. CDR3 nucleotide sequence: TGTGCCAGCAGGCAACGACAGGAGAGCTCTGGAAACACCATATATTTT. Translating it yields CASRQRQESSGNTIYF.

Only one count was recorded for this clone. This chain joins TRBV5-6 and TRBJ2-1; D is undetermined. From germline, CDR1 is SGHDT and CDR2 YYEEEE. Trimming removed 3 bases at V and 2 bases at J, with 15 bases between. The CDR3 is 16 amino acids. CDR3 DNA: TGTGCCAGCAGCTGGGTGGAGTTGCGCCCCTACAATGAGCAGTTCTTC. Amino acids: CASSWVELRPYNEQFF.

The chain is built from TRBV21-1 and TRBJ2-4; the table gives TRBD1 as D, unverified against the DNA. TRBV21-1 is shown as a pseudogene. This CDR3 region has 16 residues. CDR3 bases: TGTGCCAGCAGCACACAGGGGAGAGAGGCCAAAAACATTCAGTACTTC. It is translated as CASSTQGREAKNIQYF.

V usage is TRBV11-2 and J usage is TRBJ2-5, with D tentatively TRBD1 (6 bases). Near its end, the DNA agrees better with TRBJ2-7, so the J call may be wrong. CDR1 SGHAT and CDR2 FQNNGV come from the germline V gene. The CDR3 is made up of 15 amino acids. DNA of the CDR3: TGTGCCAGCAGCTTAGAAGGACAGCCCCTCTACGAGCAGTACTTC. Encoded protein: CASSLEGQPLYEQYF.

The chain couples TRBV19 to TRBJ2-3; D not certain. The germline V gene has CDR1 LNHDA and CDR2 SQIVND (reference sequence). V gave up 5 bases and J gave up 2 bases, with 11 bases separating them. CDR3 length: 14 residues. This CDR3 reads CASSVSQPTDTQYF. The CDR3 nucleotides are TGTGCCAGTAGTGTATCACAGCCCACAGATACGCAGTATTTT.